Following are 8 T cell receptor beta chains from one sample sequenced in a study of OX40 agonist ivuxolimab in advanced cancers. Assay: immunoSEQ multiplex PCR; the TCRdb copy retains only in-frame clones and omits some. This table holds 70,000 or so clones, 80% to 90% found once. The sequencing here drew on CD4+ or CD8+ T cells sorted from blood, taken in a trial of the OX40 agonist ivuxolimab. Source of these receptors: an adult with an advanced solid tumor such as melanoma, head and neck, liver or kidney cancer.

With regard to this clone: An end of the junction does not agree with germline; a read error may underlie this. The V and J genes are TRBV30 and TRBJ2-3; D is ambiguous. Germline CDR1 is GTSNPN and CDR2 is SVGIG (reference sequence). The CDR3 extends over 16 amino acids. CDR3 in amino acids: CAWSSLRATSTDTQYF. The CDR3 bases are TGTGCCTGGAGTTCTCTTCGAGCTACCAGCACCGATACGCAGTATTTT.

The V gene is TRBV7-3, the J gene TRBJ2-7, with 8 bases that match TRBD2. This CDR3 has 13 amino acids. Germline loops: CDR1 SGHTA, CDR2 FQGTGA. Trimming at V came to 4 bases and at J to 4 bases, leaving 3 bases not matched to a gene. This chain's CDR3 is CASSSVAGYEQYF. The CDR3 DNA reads TGTGCCAGCAGCTCGGTAGCGGGATACGAGCAGTACTTC.

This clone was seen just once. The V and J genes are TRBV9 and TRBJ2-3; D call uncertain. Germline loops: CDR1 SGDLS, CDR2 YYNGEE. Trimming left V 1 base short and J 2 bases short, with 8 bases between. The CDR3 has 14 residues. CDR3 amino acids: CASSVLSLTDTQYF. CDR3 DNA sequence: TGTGCCAGCAGCGTATTGTCCCTCACAGATACGCAGTATTTT.

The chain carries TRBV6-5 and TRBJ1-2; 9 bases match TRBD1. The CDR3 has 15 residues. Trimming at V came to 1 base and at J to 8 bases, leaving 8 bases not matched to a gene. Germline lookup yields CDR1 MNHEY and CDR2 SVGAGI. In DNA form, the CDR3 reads TGTGCCAGCAGTTACTTGGGACAGGGAATAGTCGGCTACACCTTC. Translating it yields CASSYLGQGIVGYTF.

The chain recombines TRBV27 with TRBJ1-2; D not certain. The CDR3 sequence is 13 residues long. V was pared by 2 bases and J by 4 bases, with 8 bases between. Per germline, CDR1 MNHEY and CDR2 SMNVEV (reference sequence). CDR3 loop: CASSLEVGYGYTF. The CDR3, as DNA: TGTGCCAGCAGTTTAGAGGTCGGCTATGGCTACACCTTC.

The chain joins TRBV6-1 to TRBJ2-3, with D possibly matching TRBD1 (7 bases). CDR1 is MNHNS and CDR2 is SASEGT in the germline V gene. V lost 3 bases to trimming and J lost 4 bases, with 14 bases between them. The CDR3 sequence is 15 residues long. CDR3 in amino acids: CASSERQGGPDTQYF. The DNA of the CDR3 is TGTGCCAGCAGTGAGAGACAGGGAGGACCAGATACGCAGTATTTT.

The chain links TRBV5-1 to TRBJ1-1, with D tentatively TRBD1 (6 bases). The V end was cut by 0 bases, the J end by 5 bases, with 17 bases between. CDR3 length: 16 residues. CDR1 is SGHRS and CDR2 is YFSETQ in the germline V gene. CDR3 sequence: CASSLDYRDKGTEAFF. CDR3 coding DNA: TGCGCCAGCAGCTTGGACTACCGGGACAAAGGGACTGAAGCTTTCTTT.

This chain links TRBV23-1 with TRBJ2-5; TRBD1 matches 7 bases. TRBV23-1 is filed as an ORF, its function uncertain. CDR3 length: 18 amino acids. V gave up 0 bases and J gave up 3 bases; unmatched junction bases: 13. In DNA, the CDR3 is TGCGCCAGCAGTCAATCGTTTAGGGGGCGGATAGAGAAAGAGACCCAGTACTTC. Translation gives CASSQSFRGRIEKETQYF.